The clone carrying this TCR beta chain was seen a few times. This entry belongs to a study of neurological immune-mediated disorders. One entry per CDR3 protein results from TCRdb running MiXCR on the 5' RACE reads. The table lists over 55,000 distinct CDR3 sequences, roughly 9.7% of them singletons. Sample time point: longitudinal time-point 2. V gave up 1 base and J gave up 7 bases; unmatched junction bases: 0. Germline CDR1 and CDR2: SGDLS and YYNGEE. The CDR3 runs 12 residues. The chain couples TRBV9 to TRBJ1-1, with TRBD1 identical over 8 bases. The specimen was PBMCs. This sequence was found in a man younger than 40 in good health. The CDR3 region has the DNA TGTGCCAGCAGCGTAACAGGGGGTGAAGCTTTCTTT. It encodes CASSVTGGEAFF.